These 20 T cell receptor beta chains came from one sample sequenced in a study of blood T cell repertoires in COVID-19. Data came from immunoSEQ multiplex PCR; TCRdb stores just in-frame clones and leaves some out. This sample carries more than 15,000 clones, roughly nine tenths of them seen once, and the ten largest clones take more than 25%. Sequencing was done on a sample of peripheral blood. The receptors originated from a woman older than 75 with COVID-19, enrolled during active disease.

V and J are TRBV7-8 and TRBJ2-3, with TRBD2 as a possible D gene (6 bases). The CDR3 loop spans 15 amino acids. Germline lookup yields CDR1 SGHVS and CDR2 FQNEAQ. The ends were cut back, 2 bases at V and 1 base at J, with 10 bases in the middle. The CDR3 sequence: CASSLRGYGTDTQYF. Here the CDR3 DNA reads TGTGCCAGCAGCTTACGGGGGTACGGCACAGATACGCAGTATTTT.

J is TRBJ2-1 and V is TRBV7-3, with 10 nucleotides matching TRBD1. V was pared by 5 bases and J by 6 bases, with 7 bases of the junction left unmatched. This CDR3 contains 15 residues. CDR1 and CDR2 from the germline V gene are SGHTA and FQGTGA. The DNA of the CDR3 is TGTGCCAGCAGCCCCCCGGGACAGGGGCTCAATGAGCAGTTCTTC. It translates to CASSPPGQGLNEQFF.

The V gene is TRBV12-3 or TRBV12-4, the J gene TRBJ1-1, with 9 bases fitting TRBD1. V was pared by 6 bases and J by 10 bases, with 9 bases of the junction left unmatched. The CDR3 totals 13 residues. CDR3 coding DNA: TGTGCCAGCAGGGGGGACAGGGCCGCAGGAGCTTTCTTT. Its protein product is CASRGDRAAGAFF.

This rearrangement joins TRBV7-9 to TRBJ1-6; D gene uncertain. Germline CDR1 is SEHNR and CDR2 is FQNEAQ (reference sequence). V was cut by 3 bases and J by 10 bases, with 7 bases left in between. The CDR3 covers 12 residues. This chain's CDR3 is CASSLEISPLHF. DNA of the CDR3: TGTGCCAGCAGCTTGGAGATCTCACCCCTCCACTTT.

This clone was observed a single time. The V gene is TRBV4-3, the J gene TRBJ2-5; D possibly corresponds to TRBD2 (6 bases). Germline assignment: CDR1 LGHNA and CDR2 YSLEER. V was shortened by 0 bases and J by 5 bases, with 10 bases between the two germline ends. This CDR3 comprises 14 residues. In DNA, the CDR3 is TGCGCCAGCAGCCAAGACCCAGGGAGGGAGACCCAGTACTTC. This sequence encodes CASSQDPGRETQYF.

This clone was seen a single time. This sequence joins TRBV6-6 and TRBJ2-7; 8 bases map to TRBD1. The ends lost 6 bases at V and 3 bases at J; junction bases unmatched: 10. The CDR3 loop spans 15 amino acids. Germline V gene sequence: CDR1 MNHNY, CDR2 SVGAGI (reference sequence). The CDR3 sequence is CASRWAETGVYEQYF. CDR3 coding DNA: TGTGCCAGCAGATGGGCCGAGACAGGGGTCTACGAGCAGTACTTC.

This CDR3 reads CASSSAGTSGLNRGYF. The CDR3 coding sequence is TGTGCCAGCAGTTCCGCCGGGACTAGCGGATTAAACCGGGGGTACTTC. The chain employs TRBV6-2 or TRBV6-3 and TRBJ2-7, with TRBD2 matching over 11 bases. The junction had 17 bases not matched to a gene; V was cut back by 4 bases and J by 12 bases. Germline CDR1 reads MNHEY; CDR2 reads SVGEGT. The CDR3 is made up of 16 amino acids.

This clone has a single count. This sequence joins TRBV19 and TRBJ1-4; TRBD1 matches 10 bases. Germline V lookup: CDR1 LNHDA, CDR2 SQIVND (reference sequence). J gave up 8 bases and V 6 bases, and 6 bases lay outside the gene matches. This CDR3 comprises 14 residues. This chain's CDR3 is CASSSTGGEEKLFF. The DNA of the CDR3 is TGTGCCAGTAGCTCGACAGGGGGCGAGGAAAAACTGTTTTTT.

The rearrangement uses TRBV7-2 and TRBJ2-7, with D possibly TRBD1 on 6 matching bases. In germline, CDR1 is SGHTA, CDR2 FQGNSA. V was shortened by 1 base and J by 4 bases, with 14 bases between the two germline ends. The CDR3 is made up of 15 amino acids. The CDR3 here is CASSLVGTSPYEQYF. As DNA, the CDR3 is TGTGCCAGCAGCTTAGTCGGGACATCGCCATACGAGCAGTACTTC.

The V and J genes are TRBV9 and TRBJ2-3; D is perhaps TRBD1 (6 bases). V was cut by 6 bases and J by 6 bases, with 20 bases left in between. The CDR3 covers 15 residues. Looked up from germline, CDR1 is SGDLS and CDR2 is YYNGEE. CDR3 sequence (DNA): TGTGCCAGCACCGGACAGTCTTCGCATGGGGATACGCAGTATTTT. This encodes CASTGQSSHGDTQYF.

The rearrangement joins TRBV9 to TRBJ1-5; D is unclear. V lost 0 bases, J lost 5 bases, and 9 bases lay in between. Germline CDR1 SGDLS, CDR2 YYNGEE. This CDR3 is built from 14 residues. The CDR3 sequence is CASSVGGGDQPQHF. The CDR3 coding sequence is TGTGCCAGCAGCGTAGGGGGAGGCGATCAGCCCCAGCATTTT. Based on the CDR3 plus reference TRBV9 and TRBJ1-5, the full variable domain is DSGVTQTPKHLITATGQRVTLRCSPRSGDLSVYWYQQSLDQGLQFLIQYYNGEERAKGNILERFSAQQFPDLHSELNLSSLELGDSALYFCASSVGGGDQPQHFGDGTRLSIL.

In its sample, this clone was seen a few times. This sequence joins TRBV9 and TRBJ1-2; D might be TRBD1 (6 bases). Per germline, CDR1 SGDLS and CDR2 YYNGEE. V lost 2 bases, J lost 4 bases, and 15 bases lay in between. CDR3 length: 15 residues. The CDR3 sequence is CASSVSGGQSYGYTF. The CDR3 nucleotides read TGTGCCAGCAGCGTTTCGGGAGGACAGTCCTATGGCTACACCTTC.

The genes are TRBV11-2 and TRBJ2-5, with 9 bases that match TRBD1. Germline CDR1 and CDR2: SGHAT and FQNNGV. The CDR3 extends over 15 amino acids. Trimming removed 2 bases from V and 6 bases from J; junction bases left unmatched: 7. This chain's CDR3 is CASSLRTGVGKTQYF. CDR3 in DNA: TGTGCCAGCAGCTTACGGACAGGGGTTGGGAAGACCCAGTACTTC.

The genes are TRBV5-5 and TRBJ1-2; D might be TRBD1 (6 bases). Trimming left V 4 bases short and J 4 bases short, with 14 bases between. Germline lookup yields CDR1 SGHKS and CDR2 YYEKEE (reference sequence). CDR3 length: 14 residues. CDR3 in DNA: TGTGCCAGCAGCAGGCAGGGGCAAGGCTATGGCTACACCTTC. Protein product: CASSRQGQGYGYTF. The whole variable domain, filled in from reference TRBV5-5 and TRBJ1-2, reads DAGVTQSPTHLIKTRGQQVTLRCSPISGHKSVSWYQQVLGQGPQFIFQYYEKEERGRGNFPDRFSARQFPNYSSELNVNALLLGDSALYLCASSRQGQGYGYTFGSGTRLTVV.

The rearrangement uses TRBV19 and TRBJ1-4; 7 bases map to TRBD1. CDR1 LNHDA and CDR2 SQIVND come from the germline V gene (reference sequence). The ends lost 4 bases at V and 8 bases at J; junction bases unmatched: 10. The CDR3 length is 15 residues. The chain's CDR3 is CASSTTDRVEEKLFF. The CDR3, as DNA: TGTGCCAGTAGTACTACAGACAGGGTTGAAGAAAAACTGTTTTTT.

The CDR3 DNA follows: TGTGCCAGCAGCTACAGAGCGGGGGGGAGCACAGATACGCAGTATTTT. Protein: CASSYRAGGSTDTQYF. The V and J genes are TRBV7-2 and TRBJ2-3; 10 bases line up with TRBD2. The ends lost 4 bases at V and 0 bases at J; junction bases unmatched: 4. Germline CDR1 reads SGHTA; CDR2 reads FQGNSA. The CDR3 totals 16 residues. The complete variable domain, with remaining parts taken from reference TRBV7-2 and TRBJ2-3, reads GAGVSQSPSNKVTEKGKDVELRCDPISGHTALYWYRQSLGQGLEFLIYFQGNSAPDKSGLPSDRFSAERTGGSVSTLTIQRTQQEDSAVYLCASSYRAGGSTDTQYFGPGTRLTVL.

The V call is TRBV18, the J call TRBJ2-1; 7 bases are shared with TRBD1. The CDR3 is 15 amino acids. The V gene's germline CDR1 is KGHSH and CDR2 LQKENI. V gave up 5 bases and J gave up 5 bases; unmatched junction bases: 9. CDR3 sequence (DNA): TGTGCCAGCTCATCACAGGGGCTTCGGGACAATGAGCAGTTCTTC. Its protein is CASSSQGLRDNEQFF.

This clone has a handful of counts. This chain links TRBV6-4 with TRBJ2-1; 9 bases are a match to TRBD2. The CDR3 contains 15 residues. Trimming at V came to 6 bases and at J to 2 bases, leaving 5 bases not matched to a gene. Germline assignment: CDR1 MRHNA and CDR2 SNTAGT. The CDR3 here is CASSVAGEPYNEQFF. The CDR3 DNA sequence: TGTGCCAGCAGCGTAGCGGGAGAGCCCTACAATGAGCAGTTCTTC.

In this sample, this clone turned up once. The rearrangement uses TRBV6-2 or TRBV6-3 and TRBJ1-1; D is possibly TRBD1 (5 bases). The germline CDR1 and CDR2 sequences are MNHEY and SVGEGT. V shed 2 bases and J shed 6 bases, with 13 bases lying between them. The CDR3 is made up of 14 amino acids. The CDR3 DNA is TGTGCCAGCAGTTACGCCAGGGCCCTCTCTGAAGCTTTCTTT. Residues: CASSYARALSEAFF.

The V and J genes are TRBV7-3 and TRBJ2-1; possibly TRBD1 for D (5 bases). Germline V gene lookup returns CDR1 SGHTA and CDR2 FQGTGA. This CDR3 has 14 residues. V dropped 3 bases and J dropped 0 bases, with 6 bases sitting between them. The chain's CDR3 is CASSFQGSYNEQFF. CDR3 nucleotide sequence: TGTGCCAGCAGCTTCCAGGGCTCCTACAATGAGCAGTTCTTC.